Detailed here is one T cell receptor beta chain. The antigen it recognizes is unknown. Nothing much larger sits one base from this clone, and base qualities are not available. The data were taken from a study of CD8+ T cells in alopecia areata (dated by TCRdb to 2016 to 2018). For the study in its entirety: Treated patients were enrolled in an open-label pilot trial of oral tofacitinib at 5 to 10 mg twice daily for moderate-to-severe alopecia areata. Tofacitinib was administered for 6 to 18 months, and 6 months of follow-up off drug were then conducted to assess delayed response and recurrence. In humans, TCRbeta sequencing was performed on scalp tissue and on sorted CD4+ and CD8+ peripheral blood T cells from healthy controls and from patients with patchy or totalis/universalis alopecia areata. High-throughput TCRbeta sequencing was used to examine T cell clonal expansion in alopecia areata in both the C3H/HeJ mouse model and human patients. Clonality in the scalp was compared among normal scalp (n=4), patchy alopecia areata scalp (n=8), and alopecia totalis/universalis scalp (n=8). immunoSEQ multiplex PCR using 35 Vbeta forward primers and 13 Jbeta reverse primers was used to amplify TCRbeta CDR3 regions. RNA was obtained with the PAXgene miRNA kit for fixed scalp, the miRNeasy kit for PBMCs, and the RNeasy kit for mouse skin. Biopsies were taken from tofacitinib-treated patients at baseline and again at 4 and 24 weeks into treatment, and several of those patients also had a later scalp biopsy.

From alopecia areata patients, peripheral blood was collected along with lesional scalp punch biopsies. PBMCs were separated by density centrifugation and stained for CD3, CD4 and CD8, after which CD4+ and CD8+ T cells were sorted on a FACSAria. Library method: the immunoSEQ multiplex PCR assay. To provide template for TCR sequencing, every sample had RNA extracted and reverse transcribed into cDNA. First-strand cDNA was synthesized with SuperScript III using a 2:1 mix of oligo-dT and random hexamers. A synthetic immune receptor repertoire was used to assess amplification bias, and residual bias was removed computationally. The published analysis was carried out like this. After raw reads were preprocessed to remove errors, the CDR3 was defined following IMGT conventions as running from the conserved cysteine to phenylalanine. Clonality was computed by normalizing Shannon entropy by log2 of the number of productive unique TCRs and subtracting the result from 1. Scalp TCRbeta sequences were cross-referenced with sorted blood CD4 and CD8 repertoires so that the CD4 or CD8 identity of scalp clones could be inferred. TCRdb carries this immuneACCESS record with in-frame sequences only. Its versions omit some clonotypes, under half of them owing to an unresolved V gene in the studies checked, with the rest unexplained. D and trimming come from the DNA, and the V and J calls and clone size come from that table. The sample yields around 160,000 clones; 45% to 60% were counted once. The leading ten clones occupy less than 8% of the sample.

Broader findings and caveats from the paper: TCR sequences shared between patients were less clear than in mice, possibly partly because of HLA diversity in the patient population. Unlike mouse skin, which is dominated by gammadelta T cells, normal human skin has resident alphabeta T cells that are also sequenced, and this complicates analysis of the scalp TCR repertoire. Compared with normal scalp, lesional scalp, particularly in alopecia totalis/universalis, had higher clonality and more expanded CD8+ clones, which suggests antigenic drive.

From a lookup of the germline V gene (reference sequence), CDR1 and CDR2 are LNHDA and SQIVND. The CDR3 covers 12 residues, taking in both the cysteine and the phenylalanine. This entry keeps only the CDR3 DNA: 36 bases, framed from base 1. V lost 9 bases and J lost 5 bases, and the count of bases not matched to a germline gene is 3. The sequence joins TRBV19 to TRBJ2-5; 10 bases in the junction line up with TRBD2. This receptor was identified in a human donor with alopecia areata. Specimen: CD4+ T cells sorted from blood. The CDR3 protein is CASGLAAETQYF. The DNA sequence follows: TGTGCCAGCGGACTAGCGGCGGAGACCCAGTACTTC.